The 21 T cell receptor beta chains in this list originate from one sample, sequenced in a study of shared clonotypes between healthy human individuals. This table comes from immunoSEQ multiplex PCR, and its TCRdb copy is limited to in-frame clones, with some not included. The data show 550,000 to 600,000 clones, roughly four fifths seen once. Sequencing used PBMCs. The receptors shown here come from a woman aged 40 to 55 in good health. Some clones in this sample may be carry-over from other donors' samples.

The rearrangement uses TRBV27 and TRBJ1-4; 9 bases line up with TRBD1. This CDR3 region has 14 residues. Germline V gene data show CDR1 as MNHEY and CDR2 as SMNVEV (reference sequence). V shed 10 bases and J 7 bases; nucleotides not matched to a gene: 10. The CDR3 protein is CATSVGTGPEKLFF. In DNA form, the CDR3 reads TGTGCCACCTCCGTCGGGACAGGGCCTGAAAAACTGTTTTTT.

V gene TRBV5-1 combines with J gene TRBJ2-7, with TRBD1 matching 9 bases. CDR3 length: 15 residues. V shed 0 bases, J shed 3 bases, and the junction held 4 bases outside the gene matches. CDR1 is SGHRS and CDR2 is YFSETQ in the germline V gene. In DNA, the CDR3 is TGCGCCAGCAGCTTGGGTACAGGGGGCCTCTACGAGCAGTACTTC. It translates to CASSLGTGGLYEQYF. The whole variable domain, remainder taken from reference TRBV5-1 and TRBJ2-7, is KAGVTQTPRYLIKTRGQQVTLSCSPISGHRSVSWYQQTPGQGLQFLFEYFSETQRNKGNFPGRFSGRQFSNSRSEMNVSTLELGDSALYLCASSLGTGGLYEQYFGPGTRLTVT.

This sequence joins TRBV5-4 and TRBJ2-6, with D perhaps matching TRBD1 (5 bases). This CDR3 has 16 residues. V was cut by 2 bases and J by 0 bases, with 9 bases left in between. Germline V CDR1 and CDR2: SGHNT, YYREEE (reference sequence). In DNA form, the CDR3 reads TGTGCCAGCAGCTTCGAAGGGGACTCTGGGGCCAACGTCCTGACTTTC. This translates into CASSFEGDSGANVLTF.

The chain recombines TRBV18 with TRBJ1-1; the D is unclear. V lost 3 bases and J lost 0, with 8 bases in between. Germline V CDR1 and CDR2: KGHSH, LQKENI. The CDR3 length is 14 residues. The CDR3 DNA reads as TGTGCCAGCTCACCGGGAGGAGTGAACACTGAAGCTTTCTTT. This translates into CASSPGGVNTEAFF.

The gene calls are TRBV28 and TRBJ2-7; 9 nucleotides match TRBD1. The CDR3 covers 12 residues. The J segment lost 6 bases and the V segment lost 6 bases, leaving 3 bases of the junction unmatched. Germline CDR1 is MDHEN and CDR2 is SYDVKM. In DNA, the CDR3 is TGTGCCAGCAGCCTGGACAGGGGCGAGCAGTACTTC. This codes for CASSLDRGEQYF.

CDR3 bases: TGTGCCAGTAGGACAGGGCGGGTAACTCAAGAGACCCAGTACTTC. Its protein product is CASRTGRVTQETQYF. The chain employs TRBV19 and TRBJ2-5, with 7 bases matching TRBD1. Losses at the gene ends were 6 bases for V and 2 bases for J; bases not matched to a gene: 9. This CDR3 region has 15 residues. Per the germline V gene, CDR1 is LNHDA and CDR2 is SQIVND (reference sequence).

V and J are TRBV7-3 and TRBJ2-5; no clear D gene. CDR1 is SGHTA, CDR2 FQGTGA, per germline. V was cut by 2 bases and J by 5 bases, with 6 bases left in between. The CDR3 is made up of 12 amino acids. For the CDR3, the DNA is TGTGCCAGCAGCTTATTCGGTGAGACCCAGTACTTC. This sequence encodes CASSLFGETQYF.

The chain is built from TRBV28 and TRBJ2-7; D may match TRBD1 or TRBD2 (6 bases each). The V gene's germline CDR1 is MDHEN and CDR2 SYDVKM. This CDR3 has 15 residues. V lost 6 bases and J 7 bases, leaving 22 bases between the germline ends. The CDR3 spells CASRHGWERGEEQYF. CDR3 in DNA: TGTGCCAGCAGGCATGGGTGGGAGAGGGGGGAGGAGCAGTACTTC. The entire variable domain, with the rest obtained from reference TRBV28 and TRBJ2-7, is as follows: DVKVTQSSRYLVKRTGEKVFLECVQDMDHENMFWYRQDPGLGLRLIYFSYDVKMKEKGDIPEGYSVSREKKERFSLILESASTNQTSMYLCASRHGWERGEEQYFGPGTRLTVT.

The chain uses TRBV28 and TRBJ2-3, with 7 positions matching TRBD1. Per germline, CDR1 MDHEN and CDR2 SYDVKM. The CDR3 extends over 16 amino acids. V was clipped by 4 bases and J by 2 bases; unmatched bases: 9. The CDR3 protein is CASSSQTGLYTDTQYF. The CDR3 DNA is TGTGCCAGCAGTTCCCAGACAGGGCTGTACACAGATACGCAGTATTTT.

This sequence joins TRBV29-1 and TRBJ2-3, with 8 positions matching TRBD1. This CDR3 spans 12 amino acids. Germline V CDR1 and CDR2: SQVTM, ANQGSEA. Trimming removed 7 bases from V and 11 bases from J; junction bases left unmatched: 11. CDR3 in DNA: TGCAGCGCCCGGACAGGGAGCACCGAGCAGTATTTT. Its protein product is CSARTGSTEQYF.

V is TRBV5-1 and J is TRBJ2-2; 11 nucleotides agree with TRBD1. Trimming removed 4 bases from V and 4 bases from J; junction bases left unmatched: 6. CDR1 is SGHRS and CDR2 is YFSETQ in the germline V gene. This CDR3 is built from 16 residues. Written as DNA, the CDR3 is TGCGCCAGCAGCCCTCGGGGACAGGGGGGCACCGGGGAGCTGTTTTTT. Encoded protein: CASSPRGQGGTGELFF.

This sequence joins TRBV7-8 and TRBJ2-5; 8 bases are shared with TRBD2. The CDR3 is made up of 13 amino acids. CDR1 and CDR2 (germline): SGHVS, FQNEAQ. Trimming cost V 10 bases and J 1 base; bases outside gene matches: 5. The CDR3: CANGRGVQETQYF. CDR3 sequence (DNA): TGTGCCAACGGGAGGGGGGTCCAAGAGACCCAGTACTTC. The whole variable domain, remainder taken from reference TRBV7-8 and TRBJ2-5, is GAGVSQSPRYKVAKRGQDVALRCDPISGHVSLFWYQQALGQGPEFLTYFQNEAQLDKSGLPSDRFFAERPEGSVSTLKIQRTQQEDSAVYLCANGRGVQETQYFGPGTRLLVL.

This clone came up a few times. Only one base separates this from a far larger clonotype, so it likely reflects a read error. The J gene is TRBJ2-5, the V gene TRBV4-1, with TRBD2 matching 13 bases. Germline assignment: CDR1 MGHRA and CDR2 YSYEKL. Trimming removed 1 base from V and 7 bases from J; junction bases left unmatched: 6. This CDR3 has 16 residues. CDR3: CASSQGTSGRMGTQYF. CDR3 DNA sequence: TGCGCCAGCAGCCAAGGGACTAGCGGGAGAATGGGGACCCAGTACTTC.

This clone appeared a few times. CDR3 sequence reads: CAISEWGTGNTIYF. The CDR3 nucleotides read TGTGCCATCAGTGAATGGGGAACTGGAAACACCATATATTTT. The chain carries TRBV10-3 and TRBJ1-3, with D hard to call. V was trimmed by 3 bases and J by 2 bases, leaving 8 bases between them. CDR3 length: 14 amino acids. The V gene's germline CDR1 is ENHRY and CDR2 SYGVKD.

The rearrangement uses TRBV7-2 and TRBJ1-5, with D tentatively TRBD1 (6 bases). V shed 4 bases and J shed 6 bases, with 13 bases lying between them. CDR3 length: 14 amino acids. Germline V gene data show CDR1 as SGHTA and CDR2 as FQGNSA. This CDR3 reads CASSSGAGPQPQHF. Written as DNA, the CDR3 is TGTGCCAGCAGCTCGGGGGCGGGGCCTCAGCCCCAGCATTTT. The full variable domain, with the rest looked up from reference TRBV7-2 and TRBJ1-5, is GAGVSQSPSNKVTEKGKDVELRCDPISGHTALYWYRQSLGQGLEFLIYFQGNSAPDKSGLPSDRFSAERTGGSVSTLTIQRTQQEDSAVYLCASSSGAGPQPQHFGDGTRLSIL.

The CDR3 protein is CASSLGGTTGRTQYF. CDR3 bases: TGTGCCAGCAGCTTAGGTGGGACCACAGGACGGACCCAGTACTTC. This chain connects TRBV7-2 to TRBJ2-5, with D tentatively TRBD1 or TRBD2 (5 bases each). This CDR3 spans 15 amino acids. Germline CDR1 is SGHTA and CDR2 is FQGNSA. Trimming removed 1 base from V and 7 bases from J, with 16 bases in between.

Only a few counts were recorded for this clone. The CDR3 here is CASSPAVGQGFSGELFF. The CDR3 DNA follows: TGTGCCAGCAGCCCCGCCGTGGGACAGGGGTTCTCCGGGGAGCTGTTTTTT. The V call is TRBV7-7, the J call TRBJ2-2, with 10 bases identical to TRBD1. Germline values: CDR1 SSHAT, CDR2 FNYEAQ (reference sequence). Trimming at V came to 5 bases and at J to 6 bases, leaving 12 bases not matched to a gene. This CDR3 has 17 amino acids.

The rearrangement links TRBV19 to TRBJ2-7, with TRBD1 matching 11 bases. The CDR3 extends over 15 amino acids. The germline gives CDR1 LNHDA, CDR2 SQIVND (reference sequence). J gave up 4 bases and V 7 bases, and 9 bases lay outside the gene matches. Here the CDR3 reads CASTSGTGGLYEQYF. CDR3 nucleotides: TGTGCCAGTACCTCAGGGACAGGGGGGCTTTACGAGCAGTACTTC.

This clone was seen more than once but under ten times. The chain joins TRBV27 to TRBJ2-7; TRBD2 agrees at 8 bases. Per germline, CDR1 MNHEY and CDR2 SMNVEV (reference sequence). The V segment lost 8 bases and the J segment 4 bases; nucleotides outside the gene matches: 7. The CDR3 has 13 residues. As DNA, the CDR3 is TGTGCCAGCTCCGTGGTAGCGGGATACGAGCAGTACTTC. Its protein product is CASSVVAGYEQYF.

The chain carries TRBV29-1 and TRBJ1-1, with D unresolved. CDR1 and CDR2 from the germline V gene are SQVTM and ANQGSEA. The CDR3 is made up of 13 amino acids. The V and J ends lost 3 bases and 5 bases respectively, with 13 bases between them. The CDR3 reads CSVDRQAGTEAFF. Written as DNA, the CDR3 is TGCAGCGTTGATCGGCAGGCGGGGACTGAAGCTTTCTTT.

Note on this clone: With a far larger clone one base away, a read error is the likely cause. The chain links TRBV28 to TRBJ1-5; D unresolved. CDR1 MDHEN and CDR2 SYDVKM come from the germline V gene. CDR3 length equals 12 residues. The CDR3 DNA reads as TGTGCCAGCAGTGATACTCATCATCCCCAGCATTTT. Protein: CASSDTHHPQHF. The variable domain in full, completed from reference TRBV28 and TRBJ1-5, reads DVKVTQSSRYLVKRTGEKVFLECVQDMDHENMFWYRQDPGLGLRLIYFSYDVKMKEKGDIPEGYSVSREKKERFSLILESASTNQTSMYLCASSDTHHPQHFGDGTRLSIL.